The 32 T cell receptor beta chains presented below share a single source sample, sequenced in a study of cytomegalovirus exposure and HLA in healthy donors. Here immunoSEQ multiplex PCR was the method, and the copy in TCRdb shows in-frame clones only, minus some. The table shows around 200,000 clones, with about 86% occurring only once. Sample: PBMCs. All receptors come from a woman aged 18 to 35 in good health and CMV-seropositive.

The chain is built from TRBV20-1 and TRBJ2-3, with no clear D. The germline V gene has CDR1 DFQATT and CDR2 SNEGSKA (reference sequence). Trimming left V 3 bases short and J 1 base short, with 2 bases between. This CDR3 is 11 amino acids long. The chain's CDR3 is CSASGTDTQYF. In nucleotides, the CDR3 is TGCAGTGCTAGCGGCACAGATACGCAGTATTTT.

The chain combines TRBV27 with TRBJ2-7; possible D gene TRBD2, 5 bases. This CDR3 is 14 amino acids long. Trimming pared 3 bases from V and 3 bases from J, leaving 12 bases between. The germline V gene has CDR1 MNHEY and CDR2 SMNVEV (reference sequence). In DNA form, the CDR3 reads TGTGCCAGCAGTTTGGTCGGGGTAGGCTACGAGCAGTACTTC. It encodes CASSLVGVGYEQYF.

The chain carries TRBV12-5 and TRBJ1-3, with D maybe TRBD1 (6 bases). Per the germline V gene, CDR1 is LGHNT and CDR2 is FRNRAP. V was clipped by 0 bases and J by 2 bases, with 17 bases between them. There are 18 residues in the CDR3. CDR3 loop: CASGLVLGQANPGNTIYF. The CDR3, as DNA: TGTGCTAGTGGTTTGGTTTTGGGACAAGCGAACCCTGGAAACACCATATATTTT.

In its sample, this clone was seen many times. The rearrangement joins TRBV5-4 to TRBJ2-7; 9 positions agree with TRBD1. Germline CDR1 SGHNT, CDR2 YYREEE (reference sequence). This CDR3 is built from 15 residues. Trimming removed 1 base from V and 5 bases from J; junction bases left unmatched: 7. In nucleotides, the CDR3 is TGTGCCAGCAGCTTGCGGGGGGACAGGGTGGACGAGCAGTACTTC. Its protein product is CASSLRGDRVDEQYF.

The chain employs TRBV7-9 and TRBJ2-5, with TRBD2 matching 9 bases. V lost 2 bases and J lost 2; bases outside the gene matches: 3. The germline CDR1 and CDR2 sequences are SEHNR and FQNEAQ (reference sequence). The CDR3 has 15 residues. The DNA for the CDR3 is TGTGCCAGCAGCTTAAGGCTAGCGGGGCAAGAGACCCAGTACTTC. It translates to CASSLRLAGQETQYF.

CDR3 bases: TGTGCCAGCAGCCAAGAACGGGACACCCCCTACGAGCAGTACTTC. This sequence encodes CASSQERDTPYEQYF. The chain employs TRBV4-2 and TRBJ2-7; TRBD1 is a possible D gene (6 bases). Germline V lookup: CDR1 LGHNA, CDR2 YNFKEQ. This CDR3 is built from 15 residues. V lost 0 bases to trimming and J lost 2 bases, with 11 bases between them.

J is TRBJ2-5 and V is TRBV10-3; the match to TRBD2 covers 12 bases. J was trimmed by 3 bases and V by 9 bases; bases with no gene match: 2. The CDR3 runs 13 residues. Germline V CDR1 and CDR2: ENHRY, SYGVKD. Here the CDR3 reads CAIRTSGEETQYF. The CDR3 nucleotides are TGTGCCATAAGGACTAGCGGGGAAGAGACCCAGTACTTC.

The chain recombines TRBV4-3 with TRBJ2-2, with 8 bases fitting TRBD2. Trimming took 3 bases from V and 2 from J; bases not matched to a gene: 2. The germline gives CDR1 LGHNA, CDR2 YSLEER. CDR3 length: 15 amino acids. Here the CDR3 DNA reads TGCGCCAGCAGCCATCGGGGGGGCAACACCGGGGAGCTGTTTTTT. This codes for CASSHRGGNTGELFF.

The CDR3 region is CARRDRNNYGYTF. The CDR3 DNA sequence: TGTGCCAGAAGGGACAGAAATAACTATGGCTACACCTTC. The V and J genes are TRBV2 and TRBJ1-2; 7 bases line up with TRBD1. The CDR3 is 13 residues long. Unmatched junction bases numbered 5, after V lost 9 bases and J lost 1 base. Per the germline V gene, CDR1 is SNHLY and CDR2 is FYNNEI.

The rearrangement uses TRBV20-1 and TRBJ2-7; D call uncertain. The CDR3 sequence is 11 residues long. CDR1 and CDR2 (germline): DFQATT, SNEGSKA (reference sequence). Trimming shortened V by 3 bases and J by 7 bases, and 10 bases separated the two germline ends. The CDR3 reads CSARETLEQYF. In DNA, the CDR3 is TGCAGTGCTAGGGAGACTTTAGAGCAGTACTTC.

The chain couples TRBV7-2 to TRBJ2-1; D is unresolved. The length of the CDR3 is 13 residues. Germline V gene lookup returns CDR1 SGHTA and CDR2 FQGNSA. V lost 1 base, J lost 9 bases, and 10 bases lay in between. CDR3 sequence reads: CASSLGSVPEQFF. CDR3 coding DNA: TGTGCCAGCAGCTTAGGATCAGTCCCTGAGCAGTTCTTC.

The chain is built from TRBV2 and TRBJ2-1; 12 bases map to TRBD2. The germline gives CDR1 SNHLY, CDR2 FYNNEI. The CDR3 is 14 amino acids. V was clipped by 7 bases and J by 6 bases; unmatched bases: 4. In nucleotides, the CDR3 is TGTGCCAGCACCCTAGCGGGGGGGATCAATGAGCAGTTCTTC. It specifies CASTLAGGINEQFF.

J is TRBJ1-2 and V is TRBV9, with unresolved D. The CDR3 has 16 amino acids. With 0 bases removed from V and 4 bases from J, the gap between germline ends came to 16 bases. Germline CDR1 and CDR2: SGDLS and YYNGEE. The CDR3 loop reads CASSVGAGRGSYGYTF. The DNA of the CDR3 is TGTGCCAGCAGCGTAGGGGCGGGTCGGGGTTCCTATGGCTACACCTTC.

CDR3: CASSQGGTQYF. CDR3 in DNA: TGTGCCAGCAGCCAAGGGGGGACCCAGTACTTC. The gene calls are TRBV7-3 and TRBJ2-5; D perhaps matches TRBD1 (6 bases). This CDR3 region has 11 residues. V was trimmed by 5 bases and J by 7 bases, leaving 8 bases between them. Per the germline V gene, CDR1 is SGHTA and CDR2 is FQGTGA.

This clone was counted only a few times. This chain joins TRBV10-3 and TRBJ1-1; D uncertain. Germline CDR1 is ENHRY and CDR2 is SYGVKD. This CDR3 contains 13 residues. With 7 bases removed from V and 1 base from J, the gap between germline ends came to 10 bases. CDR3: CAIKLSENTEAFF. For the CDR3, the DNA is TGTGCCATCAAATTGAGCGAGAACACTGAAGCTTTCTTT.

Only one count was recorded for this clone. The chain is built from TRBV29-1 and TRBJ1-1; TRBD1 agrees at 7 bases. The CDR3 covers 18 residues. Germline values: CDR1 SQVTM, CDR2 ANQGSEA. The CDR3 region has the DNA TGCAGTGATTCGTCTACGTACCAGGACAGGTACAAGAACACTGAAGCTTTCTTT. It yields the protein CSDSSTYQDRYKNTEAFF. Together with reference TRBV29-1 and TRBJ1-1, the CDR3 gives the full variable domain: SAVISQKPSRDICQRGTSLTIQCQVDSQVTMMFWYRQQPGQSLTLIATANQGSEATYESGFVIDKFPISRPNLTFSTLTVSNMSPEDSSIYLCSDSSTYQDRYKNTEAFFGQGTRLTVV.

V is TRBV18 and J is TRBJ1-1, with D uncertain. The germline CDR1 and CDR2 sequences are KGHSH and LQKENI. V dropped 9 bases and J dropped 3 bases, with 17 bases sitting between them. The CDR3 sequence is 14 residues long. The CDR3 DNA sequence: TGTGCCAGTTCCCGGGAGGGTCGGGACACTGAAGCTTTCTTT. Protein product: CASSREGRDTEAFF. The variable domain in full, with the rest retrieved from reference TRBV18 and TRBJ1-1, is NAGVMQNPRHLVRRRGQEARLRCSPMKGHSHVYWYRQLPEEGLKFMVYLQKENIIDESGMPKERFSAEFPKEGPSILRIQQVVRGDSAAYFCASSREGRDTEAFFGQGTRLTVV.

The chain has TRBV29-1 and TRBJ2-7, with D perhaps being TRBD1 or TRBD2 (5 bases each). This CDR3 comprises 11 residues. CDR1 and CDR2 (germline): SQVTM, ANQGSEA. V was cut by 4 bases and J by 7 bases, with 11 bases left in between. The CDR3 region is CSVVEGPEQYF. The DNA for the CDR3 is TGCAGCGTTGTAGAGGGGCCAGAGCAGTACTTC.

This chain joins TRBV5-1 and TRBJ1-4, with TRBD1 identical over 7 bases. The length of the CDR3 is 16 residues. The trim removed 0 bases at V and 5 bases at J, leaving 7 bases unmatched. The germline V gene encodes CDR1 SGHRS and CDR2 YFSETQ. CDR3 in amino acids: CASSLGGGAMNEKLFF. DNA for the CDR3: TGCGCCAGCAGCTTGGGAGGGGGCGCAATGAATGAAAAACTGTTTTTT.

This clone was seen only once. The chain is built from TRBV2 and TRBJ2-5, with D maybe TRBD1 (6 bases). Germline CDR1 SNHLY, CDR2 FYNNEI. CDR3 size: 14 residues. Trimming removed 8 bases at V and 7 bases at J, with 20 bases between. This CDR3 reads CASATPGEEGTQYF. CDR3 DNA: TGTGCCAGCGCCACTCCAGGGGAAGAGGGGACCCAGTACTTC.

This chain connects TRBV5-1 to TRBJ2-1; D might be TRBD1 (6 bases). V lost 0 bases to trimming and J lost 6 bases, with 10 bases between them. This CDR3 region has 14 residues. Germline V gene data show CDR1 as SGHRS and CDR2 as YFSETQ. The CDR3 sequence is CASSLGIGGNEQFF. The CDR3 nucleotides are TGCGCCAGCAGCTTGGGTATAGGGGGCAATGAGCAGTTCTTC.

This clone was seen just once. The chain uses TRBV6-5 and TRBJ1-1, with D possibly TRBD1 on 6 matching bases. Deletions cut 7 bases from V and 1 base from J, with 13 bases between. Looked up from germline, CDR1 is MNHEY and CDR2 is SVGAGI. The CDR3 runs 14 residues. Here the CDR3 reads CASNIGGTNTEAFF. The CDR3 DNA reads TGTGCCAGCAACATAGGGGGAACGAACACTGAAGCTTTCTTT.

This chain joins TRBV7-8 and TRBJ2-5, with D maybe TRBD2 (6 bases). The CDR3 loop spans 16 amino acids. The germline V gene encodes CDR1 SGHVS and CDR2 FQNEAQ. Trimming stripped 5 bases from V and 2 bases from J, with 18 bases between. CDR3 sequence: CASSPLRGNPQETQYF. CDR3 in DNA: TGTGCCAGCAGCCCCTTGCGGGGAAATCCGCAAGAGACCCAGTACTTC.

This CDR3 is CASSADRNTEAFF. DNA for the CDR3: TGTGCCAGCAGTGCAGACAGGAACACTGAAGCTTTCTTT. This rearrangement joins TRBV6-1 to TRBJ1-1, with D possibly matching TRBD1 (5 bases). V was trimmed by 4 bases and J by 1 base, leaving 7 bases between them. The germline V gene encodes CDR1 MNHNS and CDR2 SASEGT. The CDR3 totals 13 residues.

The chain has TRBV28 and TRBJ1-2; maybe TRBD1 (5 bases). The V end lost 6 bases, the J end lost 4 bases, and 15 bases lay between the germline ends. The length of the CDR3 is 14 residues. The V gene's germline CDR1 is MDHEN and CDR2 SYDVKM. CDR3 coding DNA: TGTGCCAGCAGCGTATGGGGCACCCTCTATGGCTACACCTTC. Translated: CASSVWGTLYGYTF.

The chain is built from TRBV27 and TRBJ1-5, with TRBD1 matching 9 bases. The CDR3 covers 15 residues. Germline-derived CDR1 and CDR2 are MNHEY and SMNVEV (reference sequence). V was clipped by 3 bases and J by 5 bases; unmatched bases: 5. As DNA, the CDR3 is TGTGCCAGCAGTTTCTCCGGGACAGGGTATCAGCCCCAGCATTTT. It yields the protein CASSFSGTGYQPQHF.

The chain recombines TRBV7-8 with TRBJ2-7; D is perhaps TRBD1 (5 bases). Germline assignment: CDR1 SGHVS and CDR2 FQNEAQ. The CDR3 is 12 amino acids. V shed 0 bases and J shed 5 bases, with 5 bases lying between them. The CDR3 here is CASSLATDEQYF. DNA for the CDR3: TGTGCCAGCAGCTTAGCGACAGACGAGCAGTACTTC. Combining the CDR3 with reference TRBV7-8 and TRBJ2-7 gives the whole variable domain GAGVSQSPRYKVAKRGQDVALRCDPISGHVSLFWYQQALGQGPEFLTYFQNEAQLDKSGLPSDRFFAERPEGSVSTLKIQRTQQEDSAVYLCASSLATDEQYFGPGTRLTVT.

As concerns this clone: A much larger clone differs by one base, so this may be a read error. V usage is TRBV7-2 and J usage is TRBJ2-7, with D tentatively TRBD2 (7 bases). The V gene's germline CDR1 is SGHTA and CDR2 FQGNSA. The CDR3 has 15 amino acids. V shed 1 base and J shed 2 bases, with 12 bases lying between them. The CDR3 region is CASSLGGGGAYEQYF. In DNA, the CDR3 is TGTGCCAGCAGCTTAGGTGGGGGGGGCGCCTACGAGCAGTACTTC.

The V call is TRBV27, the J call TRBJ2-7; 7 positions match TRBD1. Trimming took 5 bases from V and 5 from J; bases not matched to a gene: 12. The CDR3 loop spans 15 amino acids. CDR1 MNHEY and CDR2 SMNVEV come from the germline V gene (reference sequence). The CDR3 DNA is TGTGCCAGCAGTGGGCTTAGGGGGCGTAGGCACGAGCAGTACTTC. It yields the protein CASSGLRGRRHEQYF.

The chain has TRBV19 and TRBJ1-2, with 11 bases identical to TRBD1. Germline assignment: CDR1 LNHDA and CDR2 SQIVND (reference sequence). The trim removed 3 bases at V and 6 bases at J, leaving 6 bases unmatched. The CDR3 consists of 15 residues. Here the CDR3 DNA reads TGTGCCAGTAGTATGTTCGGGACAGGGGGAGATGGCTACACCTTC. This codes for CASSMFGTGGDGYTF.

The chain uses TRBV4-3 and TRBJ2-6; 12 bases are shared with TRBD2. The germline V gene has CDR1 LGHNA and CDR2 YSLEER. There are 19 residues in the CDR3. The V segment lost 4 bases and the J segment 0 bases; nucleotides outside the gene matches: 7. CDR3 nucleotides: TGCGCCAGCAGCCGGGCTAGCGGGGGGGCAAGCTCTGGGGCCAACGTCCTGACTTTC. Translated: CASSRASGGASSGANVLTF.

The chain links TRBV5-1 to TRBJ2-1; possible D gene TRBD1, 7 bases. This CDR3 spans 15 amino acids. Trimming removed 1 base from V and 4 bases from J, with 12 bases in between. Germline CDR1 SGHRS, CDR2 YFSETQ. Here the CDR3 reads CASSLSGDSYNEQFF. Here the CDR3 DNA reads TGCGCCAGCAGCTTGTCGGGGGACAGTTACAATGAGCAGTTCTTC.